A selection of T cell receptor beta chains follows, all from one sample in a study of cytomegalovirus exposure and HLA in healthy donors. TCRdb keeps only in-frame clones here, not all; method: immunoSEQ multiplex PCR. The sample consists of about 200,000 clones, 75% to 90% of them appearing once. Sequencing was performed on PBMCs. Receptors originate from a woman aged 40 to 50 in good health and CMV-seronegative. CDR3s include the opening cysteine and the closing phenylalanine or tryptophan. The D gene is left open where the match is weak. Clone size appears in some rows only: once, few, many, or a class for an expanded clone.

CDR3aa	CDR3nt	j_gene	abundance	d_gene	len	v_gene
CASSLEREGTDTQYF	TGCGCCAGCAGCTTGGAGCGGGAGGGCACAGATACGCAGTATTTT	TRBJ2-3	NA	TRBD2	15	TRBV5-1
CSVGEAGVRFF	TGCAGCGTTGGTGAAGCGGGAGTTCGGTTCTTC	TRBJ2-1	NA	TRBD2	11	TRBV29-1
CASSQTRASGNLWGSLETRYF	TGTGCCAGCAGCCAAACCAGGGCTAGCGGGAACCTTTGGGGTAGCTTGGAGACCCGGTACTTC	TRBJ2-5	NA	TRBD2	21	TRBV27
CASRTSRALGLSEQYF	TGTGCCAGTAGGACGTCGCGGGCCCTCGGGCTAAGCGAGCAGTACTTC	TRBJ2-7	NA	NA	16	TRBV19
CAWSLGGVGYGYTF	TGTGCCTGGAGTTTAGGAGGGGTCGGCTATGGCTACACCTTC	TRBJ1-2	NA	NA	14	TRBV30
CASSPDSNEQYF	TGTGCCAGCTCGCCTGACTCCAACGAGCAGTACTTC	TRBJ2-7	NA	NA	12	TRBV18
CASSVYSREQEGEQFF	TGTGCCAGCAGCGTATACTCCCGTGAGCAGGAGGGTGAGCAGTTCTTC	TRBJ2-1	NA	NA	16	TRBV9
CASSGLTNRDTEAFF	TGTGCCAGCAGTGGCCTTACTAACAGGGACACTGAAGCTTTCTTT	TRBJ1-1	NA	NA	15	TRBV25-1
CSVGTRQGMGSNQPQHF	TGCAGCGTTGGTACAAGACAGGGGATGGGGAGCAATCAGCCCCAGCATTTT	TRBJ1-5	NA	TRBD1	17	TRBV29-1
CATSRDPFSSNQPQHF	TGTGCCACCAGCAGAGATCCCTTTAGTAGCAATCAGCCCCAGCATTTT	TRBJ1-5	NA	NA	16	TRBV15
CASSPREGTNEKLFF	TGCGCCAGCAGCCCCCGAGAGGGAACGAATGAAAAACTGTTTTTT	TRBJ1-4	NA	NA	15	TRBV5-1
CAWSKLLAGAYNEQFF	TGTGCCTGGAGTAAACTTCTAGCGGGAGCCTACAATGAGCAGTTCTTC	TRBJ2-1	NA	TRBD2	16	TRBV30
CASSLVRALTLAKNIQYF	TGTGCCAGCAGCTTAGTCAGGGCCCTCACGCTAGCCAAAAACATTCAGTACTTC	TRBJ2-4	NA	NA	18	TRBV7-4
CASSLEETQYF	TGTGCCAGCAGTCTTGAAGAGACCCAGTACTTC	TRBJ2-5	NA	NA	11	TRBV28
CASSRSGGDELFF	TGTGCCAGCAGCCGTTCGGGGGGGGACGAACTGTTTTTT	TRBJ1-4	NA	NA	13	TRBV7-7
CAGGRGLTGELFF	TGTGCCGGGGGGAGGGGACTCACCGGGGAGCTGTTTTTT	TRBJ2-2	NA	TRBD2	13	TRBV7-3
CASSEAQRGTEAFF	TGTGCCAGCAGTGAAGCGCAAAGGGGCACTGAAGCTTTCTTT	TRBJ1-1	NA	NA	14	TRBV2
CASSRGAYNEQFF	TGTGCCAGCTCCCGTGGGGCGTACAATGAGCAGTTCTTC	TRBJ2-1	once	NA	13	TRBV27
CASRYTGVGTGELFF	TGTGCCAGCAGGTACACAGGGGTCGGCACCGGGGAGCTGTTTTTT	TRBJ2-2	NA	TRBD1	15	TRBV7-8
CASSLDRVYEQYF	TGTGCCAGCAGCTTGGACAGAGTGTACGAGCAGTACTTC	TRBJ2-7	NA	NA	13	TRBV7-2
CASSFRPSGSTDTQYF	TGCGCCAGCAGCTTTCGTCCTAGCGGGAGTACAGATACGCAGTATTTT	TRBJ2-3	few	TRBD2	16	TRBV5-1
CASSHPGLRAGPYRDTQYF	TGCGCCAGCAGCCACCCTGGGCTTAGGGCGGGCCCTTATCGGGATACGCAGTATTTT	TRBJ2-3	NA	NA	19	TRBV4-1
CASSVTGLNTEAFF	TGTGCCAGCAGCGTAACAGGGTTGAACACTGAAGCTTTCTTT	TRBJ1-1	once	NA	14	TRBV9
CASSLGDRAYGQEKLFF	TGCGCCAGCAGCTTGGGGGACAGGGCGTATGGGCAAGAAAAACTGTTTTTT	TRBJ1-4	NA	TRBD1	17	TRBV5-1
CASSIDSGGPGANVLTF	TGTGCCAGTAGTATAGATTCAGGGGGCCCTGGGGCCAACGTCCTGACTTTC	TRBJ2-6	NA	TRBD1	17	TRBV19
CASSILKGVYTF	TGTGCCAGTAGTATCTTAAAGGGGGTCTACACCTTC	TRBJ1-2	once	NA	12	TRBV19
CASSGFPGQGDTEAFF	TGTGCCAGCAGTGGTTTCCCTGGACAGGGGGACACTGAAGCTTTCTTT	TRBJ1-1	NA	TRBD1	16	TRBV6-1
CASSIGLAGSYEQYF	TGTGCCAGTAGTATTGGACTAGCGGGATCGTACGAGCAGTACTTC	TRBJ2-7	NA	TRBD2	15	TRBV19